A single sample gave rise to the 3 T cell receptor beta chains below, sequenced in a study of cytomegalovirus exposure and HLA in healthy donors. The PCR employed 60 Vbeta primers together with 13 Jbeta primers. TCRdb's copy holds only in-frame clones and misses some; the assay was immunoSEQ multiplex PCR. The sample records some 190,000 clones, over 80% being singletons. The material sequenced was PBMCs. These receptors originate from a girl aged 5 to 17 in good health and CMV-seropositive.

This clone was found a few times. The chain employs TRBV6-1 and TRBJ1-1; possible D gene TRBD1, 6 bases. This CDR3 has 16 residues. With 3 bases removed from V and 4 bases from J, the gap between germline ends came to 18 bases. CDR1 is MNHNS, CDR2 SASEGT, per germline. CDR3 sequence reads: CASSDPTWYRVTEAFF. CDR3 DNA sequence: TGTGCCAGCAGTGATCCGACTTGGTACAGGGTCACTGAAGCTTTCTTT.

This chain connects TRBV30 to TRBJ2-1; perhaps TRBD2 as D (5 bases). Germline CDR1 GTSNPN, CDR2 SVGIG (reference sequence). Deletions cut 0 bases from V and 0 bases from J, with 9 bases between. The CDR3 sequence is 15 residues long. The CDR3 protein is CAWSVSDFSYNEQFF. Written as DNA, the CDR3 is TGTGCCTGGAGTGTGTCGGACTTCTCCTACAATGAGCAGTTCTTC.

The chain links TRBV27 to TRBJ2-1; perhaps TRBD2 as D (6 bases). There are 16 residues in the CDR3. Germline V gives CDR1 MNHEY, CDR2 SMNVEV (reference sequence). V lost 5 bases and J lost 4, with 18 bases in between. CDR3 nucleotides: TGTGCCAGCAGTCCGCCGAGTGGCGGGACTTACAATGAGCAGTTCTTC. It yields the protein CASSPPSGGTYNEQFF.